This entry is about one TCR beta chain. Its cognate antigen is unknown. Primers included in the PCR were 60 Vbeta and 13 Jbeta primers. Clones were read by immunoSEQ multiplex PCR, and TCRdb kept only the in-frame ones, dropping some. The sample has about 52,000 clones; 50% to 70% are singletons. This entry is derived from a study of cytomegalovirus exposure and HLA in healthy donors. V was clipped by 0 bases and J by 0 bases; unmatched bases: 3. The CDR3 is made up of 16 amino acids. Germline CDR1 and CDR2: SGDLS and YYNGEE. General study points: Accounts indicate the classifier identified cytomegalovirus status with strong specificity and sensitivity. TCR beta chains numbering under 200 were designated cytomegalovirus-associated. Upon later analysis, TCR association rates were observed to vary by HLA locus, being highest for DRB1 and lowest for HLA-C. Confirmation in vitro established that a few CMV-associated chains were specific for CMV antigens.

The receptor comes from a human donor in good health. V gene TRBV9 combines with J gene TRBJ2-5; 9 nucleotides match TRBD2. The sequencing sample was made of PBMCs. CDR3 loop: CASSVVGLANQETQYF. The CDR3 region has the DNA TGTGCCAGCAGCGTAGTGGGACTAGCCAACCAAGAGACCCAGTACTTC.